This entry describes one T cell receptor beta chain. Germline assignment: CDR1 SNHLY and CDR2 FYNNEI. The CDR3 has 13 amino acids. J gave up 5 bases and V 6 bases, and 5 bases lay outside the gene matches. Original processing methods: How many nucleated cells were present was estimated from reference gene primer amplification. Data came from immunoSEQ multiplex PCR; TCRdb stores just in-frame clones and leaves some out. That table supplies the V and J calls and clone size; D and trimming were determined from the DNA. The top ten hold 7.5% to 10% of the sample, which has roughly 100,000 clones, 70% to 85% seen once. The sample originates from a study of blood T cell repertoires in COVID-19. Study context: Material from acute and convalescent COVID-19 was sourced from the United States, Italy and Spain. PBMCs, B-cell-depleted T cells, or T cells provided the cDNA or gDNA that made up the material.

The clonotype was recovered from a man aged 60 to 75 with active or convalescent COVID-19. The specimen sequenced was peripheral blood. The genes are TRBV2 and TRBJ2-7, with TRBD1 matching over 9 bases. The CDR3 sequence: CASSEDRGDEQYF. In DNA form, the CDR3 reads TGTGCCAGCAGCGAGGACAGGGGAGACGAGCAGTACTTC.